The clone carrying this T cell receptor beta chain has only a few counts. Its cognate antigen is unknown. The V gene's germline CDR1 is MNHNS and CDR2 SASEGT. V was shortened by 10 bases and J by 3 bases, with 15 bases between the two germline ends. CDR3 size: 14 residues. The data originate from a study of graft-versus-host responses after intestinal transplantation. Study observations and caveats: Recipient marrow harbored GvH clones, some of which surfaced first in ileum or blood. Early HvG declines after transplant were associated with peak circulating GvH clone levels.

The assay was immunoSEQ multiplex PCR, and TCRdb's table has in-frame clones only and misses some. The sample records about 85,000 clones, roughly 80% being singletons. The starting material was unstimulated CD8+ T cells sorted from spleen or lymph node cells, obtained before intestinal transplant. The receptor comes from a human donor who received an intestinal transplant. The chain combines TRBV6-1 with TRBJ2-2; the D gene is possibly TRBD1 (6 bases). Here the CDR3 DNA reads TGTGCCAACCCACAGGGAACCTACACCGGGGAGCTGTTTTTT. Translated: CANPQGTYTGELFF.